The 10 T cell receptor beta chains listed next were all sequenced from one sample in a study of Ad26.COV2.S vaccination and SARS-CoV-2 variants. TCRdb keeps only in-frame clones here, not all; method: immunoSEQ multiplex PCR. The data hold hundreds of thousands of clones, with approximately 88% observed a single time. Treatment specified: about 20 received Ad26.COV2.S at low or high dose, single or two shots; about 5 received placebo; per-sample allocation not given. It was on day 63 after the first vaccine or placebo injection that samples were taken. The sample in question was peripheral blood, obtained in a trial of Ad26.COV2.S vaccine versus placebo. Receptor source: a person aged 18-65 years who received the Ad26.COV2.S COVID-19 vaccine or a placebo.

The chain combines TRBV6-4 with TRBJ2-2; 7 positions match TRBD2. Trimming cost V 0 bases and J 1 base; bases outside gene matches: 2. This CDR3 comprises 16 residues. Germline V gene data show CDR1 as MRHNA and CDR2 as SNTAGT. CDR3 loop: CASSDSGGRNTGELFF. The CDR3 DNA reads as TGTGCCAGCAGTGACTCTGGCGGGAGGAACACCGGGGAGCTGTTTTTT.

This rearrangement joins TRBV6-2 or TRBV6-3 to TRBJ1-2; weak D call: TRBD1 (6 bases). The CDR3 has 13 amino acids. Germline V gene data show CDR1 as MNHEY and CDR2 as SVGEGT. The V and J ends lost 6 bases and 4 bases respectively, with 12 bases between them. The CDR3 region is CASSGTRGYGYTF. As DNA, the CDR3 is TGTGCCAGCAGCGGGACCAGGGGCTATGGCTACACCTTC.

The chain has TRBV27 and TRBJ2-7, with D unresolved. In germline, CDR1 is MNHEY, CDR2 SMNVEV (reference sequence). The CDR3 runs to 14 residues. V dropped 4 bases and J dropped 7 bases, with 17 bases sitting between them. DNA of the CDR3: TGTGCCAGCAGTTCCTCTGCTTTTTCCTGGGAGCAGTACTTC. Translating it yields CASSSSAFSWEQYF.

This clone was observed a handful of times. The genes are TRBV19 and TRBJ2-7; D not certain. The CDR3 has 12 residues. V gave up 3 bases and J gave up 6 bases, with 9 bases separating them. In germline, CDR1 is LNHDA, CDR2 SQIVND (reference sequence). The CDR3 region is CASSMISGEQYF. The CDR3 nucleotides are TGTGCCAGTAGTATGATTTCCGGCGAGCAGTACTTC.

The rearrangement joins TRBV9 to TRBJ2-7; D tentatively fits TRBD1 or TRBD2 (6 bases each). V was cut by 3 bases and J by 3 bases, with 16 bases left in between. The CDR3 is made up of 15 amino acids. The V gene's germline CDR1 is SGDLS and CDR2 YYNGEE. CDR3 in amino acids: CASSEQGLPIYEQYF. DNA for the CDR3: TGTGCCAGCAGCGAACAGGGACTGCCGATCTACGAGCAGTACTTC.

This clone was detected once. The CDR3 DNA reads TGTGCCAGCAGTGACTGGAGCGTCGGCAGGGGCGGCGGCTACACCTTC. As protein: CASSDWSVGRGGGYTF. The chain uses TRBV6-4 and TRBJ1-2, with D possibly being TRBD1 (6 bases). The V gene's germline CDR1 is MRHNA and CDR2 SNTAGT. Trimming took off 1 base at V and 8 bases at J, with 20 bases between the two ends. CDR3 length: 16 amino acids.

The J gene is TRBJ2-7, the V gene TRBV4-2; possible D gene TRBD1, 6 bases. Trimming left V 0 bases short and J 2 bases short, with 14 bases between. Germline CDR1 is LGHNA and CDR2 is YNFKEQ. The length of the CDR3 is 16 residues. In DNA, the CDR3 is TGTGCCAGCAGCCAAGATTTTGGGGGCCGCACCTACGAGCAGTACTTC. Translation: CASSQDFGGRTYEQYF.

The chain uses TRBV5-1 and TRBJ1-2; 8 positions agree with TRBD1. With V trimmed by 4 bases and J by 4 bases, 9 bases remained unmatched. CDR1 is SGHRS, CDR2 YFSETQ, per germline. CDR3 size: 15 residues. For the CDR3, the DNA is TGCGCCAGCAGCGTAAACCCAGGGGGCCGCTATGGCTACACCTTC. It is translated as CASSVNPGGRYGYTF.

The chain employs TRBV14 and TRBJ2-5, with D possibly matching TRBD1 (5 bases). The CDR3 loop spans 12 amino acids. Trimming left V 3 bases short and J 9 bases short, with 11 bases between. From germline, CDR1 is SGHDN and CDR2 FVKESK. The CDR3 region is CASSHPRGPQYF. The CDR3 DNA reads as TGTGCCAGCAGCCATCCAAGGGGCCCCCAGTACTTC.

This rearrangement joins TRBV6-2 or TRBV6-3 to TRBJ2-1; D is unclear. Germline V gives CDR1 MNHEY, CDR2 SVGEGT. V lost 4 bases, J lost 3 bases, and 13 bases lay in between. This CDR3 has 15 amino acids. DNA for the CDR3: TGTGCCAGCAGTTCCCTCCCCCCCCGCTACAATGAGCAGTTCTTC. Translating it yields CASSSLPPRYNEQFF.